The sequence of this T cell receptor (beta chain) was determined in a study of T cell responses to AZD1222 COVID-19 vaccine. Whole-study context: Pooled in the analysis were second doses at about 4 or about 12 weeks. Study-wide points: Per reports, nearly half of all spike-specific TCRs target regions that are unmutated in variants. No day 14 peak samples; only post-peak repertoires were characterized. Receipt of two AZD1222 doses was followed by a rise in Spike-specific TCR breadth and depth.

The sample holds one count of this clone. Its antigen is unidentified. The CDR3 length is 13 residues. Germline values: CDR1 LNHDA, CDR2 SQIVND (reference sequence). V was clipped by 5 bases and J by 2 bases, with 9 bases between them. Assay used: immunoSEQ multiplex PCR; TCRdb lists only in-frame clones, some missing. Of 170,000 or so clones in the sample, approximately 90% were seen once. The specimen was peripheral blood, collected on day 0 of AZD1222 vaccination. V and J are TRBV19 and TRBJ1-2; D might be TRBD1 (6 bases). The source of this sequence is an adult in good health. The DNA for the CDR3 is TGTGCCAGTAGTGTTACAGGGAACTATGGCTACACCTTC. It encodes CASSVTGNYGYTF.